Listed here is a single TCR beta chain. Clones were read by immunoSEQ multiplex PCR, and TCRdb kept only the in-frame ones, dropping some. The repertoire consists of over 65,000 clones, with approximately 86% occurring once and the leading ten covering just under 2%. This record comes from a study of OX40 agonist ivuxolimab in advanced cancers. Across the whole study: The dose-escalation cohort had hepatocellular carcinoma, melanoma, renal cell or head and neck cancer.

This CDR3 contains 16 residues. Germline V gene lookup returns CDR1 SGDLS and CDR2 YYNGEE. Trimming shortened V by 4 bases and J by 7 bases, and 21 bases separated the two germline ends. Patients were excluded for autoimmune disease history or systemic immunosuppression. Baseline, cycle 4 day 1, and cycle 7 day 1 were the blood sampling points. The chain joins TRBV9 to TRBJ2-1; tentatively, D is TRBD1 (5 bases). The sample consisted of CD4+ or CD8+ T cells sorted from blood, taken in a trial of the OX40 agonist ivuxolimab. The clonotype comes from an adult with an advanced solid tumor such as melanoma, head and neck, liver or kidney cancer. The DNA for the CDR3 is TGTGCCAGCAGCCCTAGGGGTGGGGCGGTTATGAATGAGCAGTTCTTC. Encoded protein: CASSPRGGAVMNEQFF.